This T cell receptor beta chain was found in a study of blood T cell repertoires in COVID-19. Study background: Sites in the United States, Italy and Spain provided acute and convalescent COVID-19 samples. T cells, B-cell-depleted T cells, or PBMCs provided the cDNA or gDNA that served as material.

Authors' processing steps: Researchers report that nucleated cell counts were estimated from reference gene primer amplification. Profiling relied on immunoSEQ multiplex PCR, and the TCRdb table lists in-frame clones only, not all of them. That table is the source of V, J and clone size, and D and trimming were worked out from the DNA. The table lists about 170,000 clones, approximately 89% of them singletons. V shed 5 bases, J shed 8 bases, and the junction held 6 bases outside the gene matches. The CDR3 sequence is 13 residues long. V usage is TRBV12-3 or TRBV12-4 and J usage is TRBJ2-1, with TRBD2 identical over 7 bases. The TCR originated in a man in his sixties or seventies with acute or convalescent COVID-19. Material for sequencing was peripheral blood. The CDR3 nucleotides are TGTGCCAGCAGTACCGGAGGGAGGGATGAGCAGTTCTTC. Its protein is CASSTGGRDEQFF.